This TCR beta chain was found in a study of blood T cells in healthy people across ages. Donors each provided approximately 9.6 milliliters of peripheral blood. Study observations and caveats: A strong correlation between TCR beta diversity and naive T cell percentage was seen. Investigators viewed diversity estimates from one million T cells as underestimates, the study reported.

Per the germline V gene, CDR1 is SGHTA and CDR2 is FQGNSA. The CDR3 sequence is 14 residues long. A J-beta primer mix and a sample-barcoded 5' primer were used in a second PCR of about 7 to 11 cycles. Using its own MiXCR run on the 5' RACE reads, TCRdb lists one record per CDR3 protein. Here the sample spans about 830,000 distinct CDR3 sequences, under 80% being singletons. Concerning this clonotype: The antigen remains undetermined.

The specimen was blood. This chain connects TRBV7-2 to TRBJ2-5, with a possible D match to TRBD2 (5 bases). The J call is in doubt because the DNA end fits TRBJ2-7 better. This receptor was taken from a man between 25 and 39 years old in good health. CDR3 region: CASSPLRRYGEQYF. CDR3 sequence (DNA): TGTGCCAGCAGCCCCCTCCGGAGGTATGGCGAGCAGTACTTC.